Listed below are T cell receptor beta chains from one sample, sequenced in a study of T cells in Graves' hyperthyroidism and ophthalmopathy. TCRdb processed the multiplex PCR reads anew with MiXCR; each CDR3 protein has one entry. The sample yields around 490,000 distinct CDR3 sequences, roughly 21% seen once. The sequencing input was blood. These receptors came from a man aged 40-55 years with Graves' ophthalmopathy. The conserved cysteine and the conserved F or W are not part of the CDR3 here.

ASSSLLTGGLGGYT,TRBV12-3/TRBV12-4
ASSRPSIYNYSGANVLT,TRBV3-1
AVSGGATVEQY,TRBV10-3
ASSLALAGGSGELF,TRBV12-3/TRBV12-4
ASRVGRDTQY,TRBV2
ASSPLPQGGEQY,TRBV18
ATNPGGLNTEAF,TRBV5-1
ASSRSGQHNEQF,TRBV9
ATTEGNEAF,TRBV27
ASRPTGRPNSPLH,TRBV7-2
ASNPPTGSGELF,TRBV28
ASSYSGDRAF,TRBV6-6
SARGTGGGREKLF,TRBV20-1
ASRRRGATDTQY,TRBV19
ASSPWTSGRSEQY,TRBV27
ASSQFLPGPTAGNEQF,TRBV14